This T cell receptor beta chain was recorded in a study of blood T cell repertoires in COVID-19. About the study: The origin of the acute and convalescent COVID-19 samples was the United States, Italy and Spain. PBMCs, B-cell-depleted T cells, or T cells were the source of the cDNA or gDNA that made up the material.

Original data processing: Reference gene primer amplification in the assay estimated nucleated cell counts. Clones were sequenced by immunoSEQ multiplex PCR, and TCRdb holds only the in-frame ones, with some missing. The DNA gave D and trimming, while V, J and clone size come from that table. The sample gives 50,000 to 70,000 clones, around 83% of which show up once; around 5.9% is in the top ten. The CDR3 has 13 amino acids. Germline-derived CDR1 and CDR2 are KGHDR and SFDVKD. The sample taken for sequencing was peripheral blood. This sequence was found in a woman aged 55-75 years with acute or convalescent COVID-19. This chain uses TRBV24-1 with TRBJ1-5; TRBD1 might be the D (6 bases). In nucleotides, the CDR3 is TGTGCTGCGGCGGGGGCAAACAATCAGCCCCAGCATTTT. This codes for CAAAGANNQPQHF.